Listed below are T cell receptor beta chains from one sample, sequenced in a study of T cell changes during pregnancy in multiple sclerosis. Clones were read by immunoSEQ multiplex PCR, and TCRdb kept only the in-frame ones, dropping some. The sample holds 40,000 to 45,000 clones, roughly 89% seen once. The sequenced sample was CD4+ T cells from peripheral blood mononuclear cells, obtained in the first trimester of pregnancy. These receptors originate from a female donor with multiple sclerosis, enrolled in a pregnancy study. CDR3s leave out the opening cysteine and the closing phenylalanine or tryptophan. Part of the rows lack a size; the others show once, few, many or a class for expanded clones.

V gene,clone size,J gene,CDR3 protein
TRBV30,NA,TRBJ1-1,AWEGQMNTEAF
TRBV5-1,NA,TRBJ2-1,ASSFEGTGLNEQF
TRBV15,NA,NA,ATSSGKEGIYEQY
TRBV14,NA,TRBJ1-3,ASSQIVAGSDTIY
TRBV5-1,NA,TRBJ2-1,ASSLGTTNEQF
TRBV7-3,NA,TRBJ2-7,ASSPRASGSPEQY
TRBV7-2,NA,TRBJ2-7,ASSSSGVNPSYEQY
TRBV5-1,NA,TRBJ2-2,ASSLGRSTGELF
TRBV28,once,TRBJ2-2,ASTGLGLARTGELF
TRBV28,NA,TRBJ1-2,ASSPVGARDYGYT
TRBV7-2,NA,TRBJ2-4,ASSSGVGGVQY
TRBV2,NA,TRBJ1-5,ASSDESGVSNQPQH
TRBV6-6,NA,TRBJ2-5,ASSLPSGRGLETQY
TRBV18,once,TRBJ1-2,ASSLGQEGNYGYT
TRBV7-9,NA,TRBJ1-1,ASSLVAGTGIEAF
TRBV14,once,TRBJ2-1,ASSQDRGIRKF
TRBV5-6,NA,TRBJ2-1,ASSYRGGNEQF
TRBV6-1,NA,TRBJ2-1,ASSELQAEQF
TRBV10-1,NA,TRBJ2-2,ASSEEPTGELF
TRBV5-4,NA,TRBJ2-7,ASSFQAGQAQY
TRBV4-3,NA,TRBJ2-1,ASSQDLSASSSYNEQF
TRBV4-2,NA,TRBJ2-1,ASSLTLSESYNEQF
TRBV19,NA,TRBJ1-5,ASTHAGQDNQPQH
TRBV6-6,NA,TRBJ2-2,ASRHPAGTGELF
TRBV27,NA,TRBJ2-1,ASSLSRGRNEQF
TRBV4-1,NA,TRBJ2-7,ASSQGLRDSYAYEQY
TRBV28,NA,TRBJ1-2,ASSFTDRVAGYT
TRBV11-2,NA,TRBJ1-3,ASSPGLTSGNTIY
TRBV18,NA,TRBJ1-2,ASSPPGSYGYT
TRBV2,NA,TRBJ1-3,ASSEKSALSSGNTIY
TRBV2,NA,TRBJ1-1,ASSTDSRREAF
TRBV29-1,NA,TRBJ2-3,SVRTASDGQY